One and the same sample provided the 19 T cell receptor beta chains below, sequenced in a study of neurological immune-mediated disorders. Each CDR3 protein is one row after TCRdb ran MiXCR on the 5' RACE reads. This sample carries 25,000 to 35,000 distinct CDR3 sequences, 15% of them seen once, and the ten largest clones take 25% to 35%. Sequenced: PBMCs. The source is a man aged 65 to 85 in good health.

This clonotype was detected ten times or more. The chain has TRBV7-2 and TRBJ1-1; maybe TRBD1 (6 bases). The CDR3 totals 13 residues. V shed 4 bases and J shed 6 bases, with 12 bases lying between them. The germline CDR1 and CDR2 sequences are SGHTA and FQGNSA. The CDR3 reads CASSSLGGAEAFF. Written as DNA, the CDR3 is TGTGCCAGCAGCTCCCTTGGGGGCGCTGAAGCTTTCTTT.

CDR3 protein: CASSLFGLAGRETQYF. The CDR3 DNA reads TGTGCCAGCAGCCTCTTTGGACTAGCGGGACGAGAGACCCAGTACTTC. The chain has TRBV14 and TRBJ2-5; 12 bases map to TRBD2. Germline CDR1 SGHDN, CDR2 FVKESK. V trimming: 4 bases; J trimming: 4 bases; junction bases outside the gene matches: 7. The CDR3 loop spans 16 amino acids.

This clonotype was recorded many times. This chain connects TRBV20-1 to TRBJ1-6; 8 bases are shared with TRBD1. The V and J ends lost 0 bases and 7 bases, in that order; junction bases with no gene match: 8. Germline-derived CDR1 and CDR2 are DFQATT and SNEGSKA (reference sequence). CDR3 length equals 16 residues. This CDR3 reads CSARDSGQGENSPLHF. The CDR3 DNA follows: TGCAGTGCTAGAGATAGTGGACAGGGAGAAAATTCACCCCTCCACTTT.

Many counts were recorded for this clonotype. This sequence joins TRBV7-8 and TRBJ2-7, with 8 positions matching TRBD1. This CDR3 has 14 residues. J lost 4 bases, V lost 5 bases, and 7 bases had no gene match. Germline lookup yields CDR1 SGHVS and CDR2 FQNEAQ. In DNA, the CDR3 is TGTGCCAGCAGCCAGGACAGGGCTTTTTACGAGCAGTACTTC. Translating gives CASSQDRAFYEQYF.

This clonotype has a count of ten or more. The V and J genes are TRBV6-6 and TRBJ1-4; TRBD1 might be the D (6 bases). The CDR3 sequence is 15 residues long. Germline V gene data show CDR1 as MNHNY and CDR2 as SVGAGI (reference sequence). V was shortened by 6 bases and J by 8 bases, with 19 bases between the two germline ends. CDR3: CASSPLQGIGEKLFF. The CDR3 DNA follows: TGTGCCAGCAGCCCACTCCAGGGGATAGGCGAAAAACTGTTTTTT.

This clonotype came up a few times. The rearrangement joins TRBV20-1 to TRBJ1-1; D gene ambiguous. The germline CDR1 and CDR2 sequences are DFQATT and SNEGSKA (reference sequence). The CDR3 contains 12 residues. The CDR3 is CSGKQANTEAFF. As DNA, the CDR3 is TGCAGCGGAAAGCAGGCGAACACTGAAGCTTTCTTT.

The J gene is TRBJ2-2, the V gene TRBV28, with 9 bases matching TRBD1. The CDR3 is made up of 16 amino acids. The V and J ends lost 10 bases and 2 bases, in that order; junction bases with no gene match: 11. Germline V gives CDR1 MDHEN, CDR2 SYDVKM. For the CDR3, the DNA is TGTGCCATCAGGACAGGGGCAGGGGTCAACACCGGGGAGCTGTTTTTT. Its translation is CAIRTGAGVNTGELFF.

A remark on this clonotype: Mismatch with germline at one junction end may stem from a read error. The chain carries TRBV20-1 and TRBJ1-1, with D tentatively TRBD1 (5 bases). The CDR3 runs 14 residues. CDR1 and CDR2 (germline): DFQATT, SNEGSKA (reference sequence). The CDR3 here is CSARRGVMNTEALF. CDR3 bases: TGCAGTGCTAGGCGAGGGGTAATGAACACCGAAGCTTTGTTT.

This clonotype has a count of ten or more. The V call is TRBV25-1, the J call TRBJ2-2; TRBD1 agrees at 9 bases. The ends lost 7 bases at V and 4 bases at J; junction bases unmatched: 7. The CDR3 contains 15 residues. Germline V gives CDR1 MGHDK, CDR2 SYGVNS. In nucleotides, the CDR3 is TGTGCCAGCATACCCGGGACAGGGTTCACCGGGGAGCTGTTTTTT. Protein sequence: CASIPGTGFTGELFF.

At least ten counts were recorded for this clonotype. The gene calls are TRBV12-3 or TRBV12-4 and TRBJ1-1; unclear D gene. The V end was cut by 4 bases, the J end by 7 bases, with 16 bases between. The length of the CDR3 is 14 residues. CDR3 amino acids: CASSSFLSTVEAFF. As DNA, the CDR3 is TGTGCCAGCAGTTCCTTTCTTTCAACAGTTGAAGCTTTCTTT.

This clonotype showed up many times. This chain joins TRBV10-3 and TRBJ1-1, with a weak D call TRBD1 (6 bases). CDR3 length equals 15 residues. V lost 2 bases and J lost 4, with 14 bases in between. Germline assignment: CDR1 ENHRY and CDR2 SYGVKD. In DNA form, the CDR3 reads TGTGCCATCAGTGAGACAACCCAGGGGCTCACTGAAGCTTTCTTT. It specifies CAISETTQGLTEAFF.

There are many counts of this clonotype. V and J are TRBV5-1 and TRBJ2-7; 7 bases are a match to TRBD1. V shed 5 bases and J 2 bases; nucleotides not matched to a gene: 4. CDR3 length equals 13 residues. Germline CDR1 SGHRS, CDR2 YFSETQ. The chain's CDR3 is CASSRGQAYEQYF. For the CDR3, the DNA is TGCGCCAGCAGTAGAGGACAGGCCTACGAGCAGTACTTC.

This clonotype was detected ten times or more. V usage is TRBV7-2 and J usage is TRBJ2-7, with 7 nucleotides matching TRBD2. Losses at the gene ends were 4 bases for V and 7 bases for J; bases not matched to a gene: 7. Germline loops: CDR1 SGHTA, CDR2 FQGNSA. The CDR3 runs 13 residues. The CDR3 reads CASSSERGREQYF. The CDR3 DNA is TGTGCCAGCAGCTCCGAGCGGGGACGGGAGCAGTACTTC.

This clonotype is termed medium-sized. This chain links TRBV20-1 with TRBJ2-7; the match to TRBD1 covers 7 bases. The CDR3 is 16 amino acids. Trimming removed 2 bases from V and 2 bases from J; junction bases left unmatched: 12. The germline CDR1 and CDR2 sequences are DFQATT and SNEGSKA (reference sequence). The CDR3 loop is CSARKATGDRAYEQYF. CDR3 nucleotides: TGCAGTGCTAGAAAAGCAACAGGGGACCGAGCCTACGAGCAGTACTTC.

In this sample, this clonotype turned up many times. For the CDR3, the DNA is TGTGCCACCGGGGACAGTGATCAGCCCCAGCATTTT. It specifies CATGDSDQPQHF. V and J are TRBV24-1 and TRBJ1-5; TRBD1 aligns across 7 bases. After removal of 9 bases from V and 5 bases from J, the junction contained 3 bases not matched to a gene. Germline V gene lookup returns CDR1 KGHDR and CDR2 SFDVKD. The CDR3 has 12 amino acids.

This clonotype was observed at least ten times. This CDR3 reads CASSLGDPHYVYEQYF. CDR3 nucleotides: TGCGCCAGCAGCTTGGGAGACCCTCATTATGTCTACGAGCAGTACTTC. V is TRBV5-1 and J is TRBJ2-7; D ambiguous. CDR3 length: 16 residues. CDR1 and CDR2 from the germline V gene are SGHRS and YFSETQ. V was clipped by 0 bases and J by 3 bases, with 16 bases between them.

This clonotype was found many times. J is TRBJ2-4 and V is TRBV20-1, with 7 nucleotides matching TRBD1. The CDR3 has 14 residues. CDR1 and CDR2 (germline): DFQATT, SNEGSKA (reference sequence). Trimming removed 5 bases from V and 0 bases from J; junction bases left unmatched: 4. The CDR3 nucleotides are TGCAGTGCTCGGGACAGCTTAGCCAAAAACATTCAGTACTTC. Translating it yields CSARDSLAKNIQYF.

In this sample, this clonotype turned up many times. The chain joins TRBV5-1 to TRBJ2-7; 10 bases agree with TRBD1. The CDR3 extends over 15 amino acids. V shed 2 bases, J shed 6 bases, and the junction held 8 bases outside the gene matches. CDR1 is SGHRS and CDR2 is YFSETQ in the germline V gene. The CDR3 DNA is TGCGCCAGCAGCTTAACGGGACAGGGGCTTGTCGAGCAGTACTTC. This translates into CASSLTGQGLVEQYF.

This clonotype was counted ten times or more. The V call is TRBV5-1, the J call TRBJ1-1, with D tentatively TRBD1 (5 bases). Germline V gives CDR1 SGHRS, CDR2 YFSETQ. This CDR3 comprises 13 residues. V was cut by 4 bases and J by 3 bases, with 10 bases left in between. The CDR3 loop reads CASSPRGDTEAFF. DNA for the CDR3: TGCGCCAGCAGCCCCCGGGGGGACACTGAAGCTTTCTTT. The variable domain in full, completed from reference TRBV5-1 and TRBJ1-1, reads KAGVTQTPRYLIKTRGQQVTLSCSPISGHRSVSWYQQTPGQGLQFLFEYFSETQRNKGNFPGRFSGRQFSNSRSEMNVSTLELGDSALYLCASSPRGDTEAFFGQGTRLTVV.